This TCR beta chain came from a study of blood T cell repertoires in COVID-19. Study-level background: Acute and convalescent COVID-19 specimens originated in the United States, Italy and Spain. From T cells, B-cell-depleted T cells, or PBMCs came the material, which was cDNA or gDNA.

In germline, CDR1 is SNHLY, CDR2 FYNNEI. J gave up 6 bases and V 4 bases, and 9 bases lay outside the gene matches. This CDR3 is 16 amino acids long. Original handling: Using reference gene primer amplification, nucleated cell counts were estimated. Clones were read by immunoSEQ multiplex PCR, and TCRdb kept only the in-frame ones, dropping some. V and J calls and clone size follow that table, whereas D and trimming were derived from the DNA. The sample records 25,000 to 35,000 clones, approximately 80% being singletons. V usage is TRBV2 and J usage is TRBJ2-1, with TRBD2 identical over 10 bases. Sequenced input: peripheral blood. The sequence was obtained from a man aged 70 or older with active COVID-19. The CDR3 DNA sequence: TGTGCCAGCAGTGGTGAGCGGGGGGGCTCGGTCAATGAGCAGTTCTTC. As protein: CASSGERGGSVNEQFF.